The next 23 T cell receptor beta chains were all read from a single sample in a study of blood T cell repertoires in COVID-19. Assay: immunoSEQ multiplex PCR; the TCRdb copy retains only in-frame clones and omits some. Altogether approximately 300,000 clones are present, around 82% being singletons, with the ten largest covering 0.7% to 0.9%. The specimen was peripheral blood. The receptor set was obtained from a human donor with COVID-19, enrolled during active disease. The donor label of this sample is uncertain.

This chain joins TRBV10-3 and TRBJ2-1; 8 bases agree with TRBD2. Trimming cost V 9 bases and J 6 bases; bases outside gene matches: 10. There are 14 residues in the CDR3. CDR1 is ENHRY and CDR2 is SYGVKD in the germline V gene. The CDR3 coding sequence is TGTGCCATAAAAAGCGGGAGCCCAGCCAATGAGCAGTTCTTC. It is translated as CAIKSGSPANEQFF.

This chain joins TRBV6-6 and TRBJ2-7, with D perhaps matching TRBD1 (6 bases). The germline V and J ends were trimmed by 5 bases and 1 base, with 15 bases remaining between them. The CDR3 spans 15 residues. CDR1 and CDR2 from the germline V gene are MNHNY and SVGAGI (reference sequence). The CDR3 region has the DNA TGTGCCAGCAGTGTCGGTGGGACACCATCCTACGAGCAGTACTTC. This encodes CASSVGGTPSYEQYF.

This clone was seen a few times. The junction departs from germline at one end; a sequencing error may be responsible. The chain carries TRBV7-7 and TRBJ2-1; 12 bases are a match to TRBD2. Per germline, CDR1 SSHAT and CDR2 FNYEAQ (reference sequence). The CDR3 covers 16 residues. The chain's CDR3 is CASSLGASGRAEEQFF. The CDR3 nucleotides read TGTGCTAGCAGCCTAGGGGCTAGCGGGAGGGCGGAGGAGCAGTTCTTC.

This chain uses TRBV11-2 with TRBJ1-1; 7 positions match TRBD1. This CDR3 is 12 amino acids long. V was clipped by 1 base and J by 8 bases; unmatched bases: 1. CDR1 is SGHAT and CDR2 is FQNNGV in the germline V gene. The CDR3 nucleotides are TGTGCCAGCAGCTTAGGACAGGGAGAAGCTTTCTTT. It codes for CASSLGQGEAFF.

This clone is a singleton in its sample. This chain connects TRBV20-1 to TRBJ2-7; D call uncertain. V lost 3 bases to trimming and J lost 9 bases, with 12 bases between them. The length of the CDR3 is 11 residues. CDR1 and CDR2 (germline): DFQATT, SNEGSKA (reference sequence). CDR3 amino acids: CSASAGFGQYF. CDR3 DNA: TGCAGTGCTAGTGCTGGTTTCGGGCAGTACTTC.

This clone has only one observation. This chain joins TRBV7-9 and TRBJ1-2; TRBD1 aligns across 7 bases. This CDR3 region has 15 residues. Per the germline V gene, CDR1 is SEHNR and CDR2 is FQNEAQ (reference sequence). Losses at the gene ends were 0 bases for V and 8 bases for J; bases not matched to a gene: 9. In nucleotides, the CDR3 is TGTGCCAGCAGCTTAGCGGGAGAGACAGGGCTCGGCTACACCTTC. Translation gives CASSLAGETGLGYTF.

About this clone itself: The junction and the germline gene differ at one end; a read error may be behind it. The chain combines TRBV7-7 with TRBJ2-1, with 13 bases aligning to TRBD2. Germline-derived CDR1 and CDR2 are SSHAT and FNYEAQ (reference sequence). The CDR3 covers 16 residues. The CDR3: CASSARLAGGLNEQFF. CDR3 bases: TGTGCTAGCAGCGCGCGACTAGCGGGAGGTTTAAATGAGCAGTTCTTC. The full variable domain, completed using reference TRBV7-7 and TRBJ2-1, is GAGVSQSPRYKVTKRGQDVTLRCDPISSHATLYWYQQALGQGPEFLTYFNYEAQPDKSGLPSDRFSAERPEGSISTLTIQRTEQRDSAMYRCASSARLAGGLNEQFFGPGTRLTVL.

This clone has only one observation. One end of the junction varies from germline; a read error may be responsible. The CDR3 DNA reads as TGTGCTAGCAGCTTAGCTGCGGCTAGCACAGATACGCAGTATTTT. Protein sequence: CASSLAAASTDTQYF. The V gene is TRBV7-7, the J gene TRBJ2-3, with D uncertain. Germline CDR1 reads SSHAT; CDR2 reads FNYEAQ (reference sequence). This CDR3 spans 15 amino acids.

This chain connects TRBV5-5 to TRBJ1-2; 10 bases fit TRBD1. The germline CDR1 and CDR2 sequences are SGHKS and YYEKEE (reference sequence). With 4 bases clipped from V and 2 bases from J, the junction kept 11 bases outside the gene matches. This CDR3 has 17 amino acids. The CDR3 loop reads CASSATPGQGRNYGYTF. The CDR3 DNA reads TGTGCCAGCAGCGCTACTCCGGGACAGGGGAGAAACTATGGCTACACCTTC.

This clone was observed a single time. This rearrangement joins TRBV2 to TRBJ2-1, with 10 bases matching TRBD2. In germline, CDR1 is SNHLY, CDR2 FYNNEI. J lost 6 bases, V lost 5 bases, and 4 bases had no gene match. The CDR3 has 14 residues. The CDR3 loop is CASSPGLARNEQFF. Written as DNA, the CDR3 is TGTGCCAGCAGTCCGGGACTAGCGCGCAATGAGCAGTTCTTC.

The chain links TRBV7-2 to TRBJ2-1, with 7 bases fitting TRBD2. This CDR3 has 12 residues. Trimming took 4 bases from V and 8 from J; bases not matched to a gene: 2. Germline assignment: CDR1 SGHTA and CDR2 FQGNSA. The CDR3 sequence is CASSWTRHEQFF. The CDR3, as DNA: TGTGCCAGCAGCTGGACTAGGCATGAGCAGTTCTTC.

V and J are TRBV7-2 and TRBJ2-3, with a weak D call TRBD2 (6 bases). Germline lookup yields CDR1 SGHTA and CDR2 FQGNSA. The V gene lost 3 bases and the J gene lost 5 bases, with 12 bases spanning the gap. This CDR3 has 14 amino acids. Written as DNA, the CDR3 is TGTGCCAGCAGCTTTTCGCAGGGAGGAGATACGCAGTATTTT. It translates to CASSFSQGGDTQYF.

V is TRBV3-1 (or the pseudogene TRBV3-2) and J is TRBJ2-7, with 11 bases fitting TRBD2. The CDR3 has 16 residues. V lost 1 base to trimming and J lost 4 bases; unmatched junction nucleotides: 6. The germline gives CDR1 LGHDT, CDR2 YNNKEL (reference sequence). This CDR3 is CASSQGPSGRTYEQYF. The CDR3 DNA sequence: TGTGCCAGCAGCCAAGGACCTAGCGGGAGGACGTACGAGCAGTACTTC.

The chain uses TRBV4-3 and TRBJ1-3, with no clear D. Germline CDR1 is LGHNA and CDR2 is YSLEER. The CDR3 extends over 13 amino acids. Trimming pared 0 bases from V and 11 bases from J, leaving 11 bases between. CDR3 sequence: CASSQDPKTSIYF. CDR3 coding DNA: TGCGCCAGCAGCCAAGATCCGAAGACTTCCATATATTTT.

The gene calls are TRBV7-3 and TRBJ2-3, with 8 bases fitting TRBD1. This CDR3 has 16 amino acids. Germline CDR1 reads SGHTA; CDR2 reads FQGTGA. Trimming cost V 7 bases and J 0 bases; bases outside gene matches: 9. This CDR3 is CASNTGGTHSTDTQYF. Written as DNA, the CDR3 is TGTGCCAGCAACACAGGGGGTACCCATAGCACAGATACGCAGTATTTT.

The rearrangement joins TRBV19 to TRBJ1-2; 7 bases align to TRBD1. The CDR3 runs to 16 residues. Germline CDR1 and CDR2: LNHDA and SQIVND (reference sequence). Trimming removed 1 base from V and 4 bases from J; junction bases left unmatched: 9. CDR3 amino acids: CASSIGRGTATYGYTF. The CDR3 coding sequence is TGTGCCAGTAGTATAGGCCGTGGGACAGCGACCTATGGCTACACCTTC.

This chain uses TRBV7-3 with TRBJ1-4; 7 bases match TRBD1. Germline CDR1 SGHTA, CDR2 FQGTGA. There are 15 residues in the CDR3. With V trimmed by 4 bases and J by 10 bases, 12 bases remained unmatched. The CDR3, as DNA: TGTGCCAGCAGCTGCCCGGGACAGACTCTTGGAAAACTGTTTTTT. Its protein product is CASSCPGQTLGKLFF.

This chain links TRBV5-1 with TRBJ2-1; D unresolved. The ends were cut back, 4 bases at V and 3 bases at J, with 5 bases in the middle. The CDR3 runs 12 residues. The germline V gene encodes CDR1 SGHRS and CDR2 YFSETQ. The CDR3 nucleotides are TGCGCCAGCAGCCTTAACTACAATGAGCAGTTCTTC. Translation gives CASSLNYNEQFF.

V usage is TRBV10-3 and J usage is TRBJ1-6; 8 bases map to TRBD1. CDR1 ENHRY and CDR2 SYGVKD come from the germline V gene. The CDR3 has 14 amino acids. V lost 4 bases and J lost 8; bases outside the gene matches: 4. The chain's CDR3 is CAISGGQGDSPLHF. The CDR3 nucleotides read TGTGCCATCAGTGGAGGACAGGGAGATTCACCCCTCCACTTT.

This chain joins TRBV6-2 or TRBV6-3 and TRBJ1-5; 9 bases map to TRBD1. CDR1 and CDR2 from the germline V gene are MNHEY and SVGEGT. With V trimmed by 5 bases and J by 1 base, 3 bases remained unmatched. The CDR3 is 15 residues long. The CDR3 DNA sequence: TGTGCCAGCAGTCGGGACAGGGAGAGCAATCAGCCCCAGCATTTT. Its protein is CASSRDRESNQPQHF.

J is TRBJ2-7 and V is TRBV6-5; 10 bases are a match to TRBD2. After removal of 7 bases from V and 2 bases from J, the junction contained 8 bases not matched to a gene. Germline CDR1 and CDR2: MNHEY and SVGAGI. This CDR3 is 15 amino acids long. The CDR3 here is CASTPAGGPAYEQYF. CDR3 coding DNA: TGTGCCAGCACCCCAGCGGGAGGGCCCGCCTACGAGCAGTACTTC.

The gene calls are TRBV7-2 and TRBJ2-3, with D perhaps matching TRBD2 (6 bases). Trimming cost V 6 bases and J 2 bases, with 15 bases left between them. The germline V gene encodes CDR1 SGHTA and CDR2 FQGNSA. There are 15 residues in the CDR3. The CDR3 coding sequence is TGTGCCAGCAGTTTCCGGGGGACCCCCACAGATACGCAGTATTTT. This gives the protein CASSFRGTPTDTQYF. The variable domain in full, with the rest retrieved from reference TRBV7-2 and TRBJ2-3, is GAGVSQSPSNKVTEKGKDVELRCDPISGHTALYWYRQSLGQGLEFLIYFQGNSAPDKSGLPSDRFSAERTGGSVSTLTIQRTQQEDSAVYLCASSFRGTPTDTQYFGPGTRLTVL.

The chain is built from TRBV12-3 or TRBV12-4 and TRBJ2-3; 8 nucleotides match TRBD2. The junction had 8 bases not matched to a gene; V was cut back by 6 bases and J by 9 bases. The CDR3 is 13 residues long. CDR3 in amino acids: CASSPGRAETQYF. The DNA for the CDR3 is TGTGCCAGCAGCCCCGGGAGGGCCGAGACGCAGTATTTT.